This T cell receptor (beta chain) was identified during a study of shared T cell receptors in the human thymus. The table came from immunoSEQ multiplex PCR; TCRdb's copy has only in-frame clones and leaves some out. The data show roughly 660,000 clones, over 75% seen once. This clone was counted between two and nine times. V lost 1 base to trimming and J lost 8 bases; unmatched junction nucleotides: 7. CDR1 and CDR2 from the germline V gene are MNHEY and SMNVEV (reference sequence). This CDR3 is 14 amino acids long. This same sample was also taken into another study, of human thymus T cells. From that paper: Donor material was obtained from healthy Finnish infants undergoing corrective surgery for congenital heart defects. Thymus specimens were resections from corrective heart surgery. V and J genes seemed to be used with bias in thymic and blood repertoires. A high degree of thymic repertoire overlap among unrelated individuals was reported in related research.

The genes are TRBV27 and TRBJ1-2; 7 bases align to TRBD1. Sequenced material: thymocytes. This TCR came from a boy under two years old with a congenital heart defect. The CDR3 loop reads CASSLLRGGGGYTF. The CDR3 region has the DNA TGTGCCAGCAGTTTATTGCGAGGGGGCGGAGGCTACACCTTC.